A single sample is the source of the 23 T cell receptor beta chains below, sequenced in a study of blood T cell dynamics during melanoma immunotherapy. Method: immunoSEQ multiplex PCR; TCRdb's copy keeps in-frame clones and lacks some. Of around 13,000 clones listed, 86% are singletons. Stated time point: pre-treatment baseline. The sequences come from blood, collected from a patient treated with checkpoint blockade. Receptors were obtained from a human donor with melanoma.

The chain uses TRBV10-3 and TRBJ1-2, with TRBD1 as a possible D gene (5 bases). The germline V and J ends were trimmed by 6 bases and 1 base, with 15 bases remaining between them. There are 15 residues in the CDR3. Germline-derived CDR1 and CDR2 are ENHRY and SYGVKD. This CDR3 is CAISPTGDVNYGYTF. Here the CDR3 DNA reads TGTGCCATCAGCCCTACGGGGGATGTTAACTATGGCTACACCTTC.

The V call is TRBV6-1, the J call TRBJ2-5; 10 nucleotides line up with TRBD1. The CDR3 has 14 residues. V trimming: 4 bases; J trimming: 5 bases; junction bases outside the gene matches: 4. The germline V gene has CDR1 MNHNS and CDR2 SASEGT. The CDR3 bases are TGTGCCAGCAGTGGGGACAGGGGAACGGAGACCCAGTACTTC. Translating it yields CASSGDRGTETQYF.

The V call is TRBV5-1, the J call TRBJ1-2; D possibly corresponds to TRBD1 (6 bases). The germline V gene has CDR1 SGHRS and CDR2 YFSETQ. Trimming pared 4 bases from V and 4 bases from J, leaving 17 bases between. This CDR3 comprises 15 residues. The CDR3 region has the DNA TGCGCCAGCAGCGTGGACAGCTTGAGCTTCTATGGCTACACCTTC. Its translation is CASSVDSLSFYGYTF.

The V call is TRBV7-2, the J call TRBJ1-6; 7 nucleotides align to TRBD1. The germline CDR1 and CDR2 sequences are SGHTA and FQGNSA. The CDR3 covers 15 residues. Trimming removed 6 bases from V and 5 bases from J; junction bases left unmatched: 7. Here the CDR3 DNA reads TGTGCCAGCAGAAGACAGGGATTAAATAATTCACCCCTCCACTTT. Protein product: CASRRQGLNNSPLHF. The full variable domain, with the rest looked up from reference TRBV7-2 and TRBJ1-6, is GAGVSQSPSNKVTEKGKDVELRCDPISGHTALYWYRQSLGQGLEFLIYFQGNSAPDKSGLPSDRFSAERTGGSVSTLTIQRTQQEDSAVYLCASRRQGLNNSPLHFGNGTRLTVT.

The CDR3 here is CASSQSGTSGGDTQYF. Written as DNA, the CDR3 is TGCGCCAGCAGCCAATCCGGGACTAGCGGGGGGGATACGCAGTATTTT. This rearrangement joins TRBV4-1 to TRBJ2-3; TRBD2 aligns across 15 bases. The V gene end was trimmed by 2 bases and the J gene end by 6 bases; junction bases not matched to a gene: 3. The CDR3 covers 16 residues. Germline V CDR1 and CDR2: MGHRA, YSYEKL.

The rearrangement links TRBV10-3 to TRBJ1-6, with no clear D. The CDR3 is made up of 12 amino acids. Germline CDR1 and CDR2: ENHRY and SYGVKD. V lost 8 bases, J lost 10 bases, and 12 bases lay in between. CDR3 coding DNA: TGTGCCATCGCGTCTCAGGAGTCACCCCTCCACTTT. It encodes CAIASQESPLHF.

The chain employs TRBV7-2 and TRBJ2-5; D might be TRBD2 (6 bases). Germline loops: CDR1 SGHTA, CDR2 FQGNSA. Trimming removed 0 bases from V and 6 bases from J, with 11 bases in between. The CDR3 is 14 residues long. The CDR3 DNA is TGTGCCAGCAGCTTAGCGTGGGGAGGTCAGACCCAGTACTTC. Protein sequence: CASSLAWGGQTQYF.

Only one count was recorded for this clone. The genes are TRBV5-6 and TRBJ1-2, with unresolved D. V gave up 4 bases and J gave up 4 bases, with 14 bases separating them. The germline V gene encodes CDR1 SGHDT and CDR2 YYEEEE. CDR3 length: 14 amino acids. The CDR3 spells CASSPGFQAYGYTF. CDR3 sequence (DNA): TGTGCCAGCAGCCCAGGTTTTCAAGCCTATGGCTACACCTTC.

This sequence joins TRBV4-1 and TRBJ2-1, with a tentative D call TRBD1 (5 bases). From germline, CDR1 is MGHRA and CDR2 YSYEKL. V dropped 2 bases and J dropped 7 bases, with 24 bases sitting between them. The CDR3 extends over 18 amino acids. The CDR3 DNA reads as TGCGCCAGCAGCCAAACTCCTATGGGGCTGATGCTTAGGAATGAGCAGTTCTTC. Protein sequence: CASSQTPMGLMLRNEQFF.

This rearrangement joins TRBV5-1 to TRBJ2-6; D is perhaps TRBD1 or TRBD2 (6 bases each). V was shortened by 4 bases and J by 0 bases, with 11 bases between the two germline ends. Per germline, CDR1 SGHRS and CDR2 YFSETQ. The CDR3 extends over 16 amino acids. The chain's CDR3 is CASSLSGASGANVLTF. The CDR3, as DNA: TGCGCCAGCAGCCTCTCGGGGGCCTCTGGGGCCAACGTCCTGACTTTC. Full variable domain (remainder filled in from reference TRBV5-1 and TRBJ2-6): KAGVTQTPRYLIKTRGQQVTLSCSPISGHRSVSWYQQTPGQGLQFLFEYFSETQRNKGNFPGRFSGRQFSNSRSEMNVSTLELGDSALYLCASSLSGASGANVLTFGAGSRLTVL.

This chain links TRBV6-5 with TRBJ1-1; D may be TRBD1 (5 bases). CDR1 is MNHEY and CDR2 is SVGAGI in the germline V gene. There are 12 residues in the CDR3. V dropped 8 bases and J dropped 9 bases, with 16 bases sitting between them. The CDR3 sequence: CASGASGDKAFF. The CDR3 nucleotides are TGTGCCAGCGGGGCCTCCGGGGATAAAGCTTTCTTT.

The V gene is TRBV29-1, the J gene TRBJ2-5; D perhaps matches TRBD1 (6 bases). The CDR3 is 13 residues long. The V and J ends lost 0 bases and 1 base respectively, with 6 bases between them. CDR1 SQVTM and CDR2 ANQGSEA come from the germline V gene. The CDR3 here is CSVEEGAQETQYF. The CDR3 nucleotides read TGCAGCGTTGAAGAGGGGGCCCAAGAGACCCAGTACTTC. Looking up the rest from reference TRBV29-1 and TRBJ2-5 gives the full variable domain: SAVISQKPSRDICQRGTSLTIQCQVDSQVTMMFWYRQQPGQSLTLIATANQGSEATYESGFVIDKFPISRPNLTFSTLTVSNMSPEDSSIYLCSVEEGAQETQYFGPGTRLLVL.

The chain recombines TRBV7-8 with TRBJ1-2; TRBD1 matches at 8 bases. V lost 5 bases to trimming and J lost 2 bases; unmatched junction nucleotides: 10. The CDR3 length is 16 residues. The germline V gene encodes CDR1 SGHVS and CDR2 FQNEAQ. The CDR3 loop reads CASSADRAVANYGYTF. The CDR3 DNA sequence: TGTGCCAGCAGCGCGGACAGGGCAGTTGCGAACTATGGCTACACCTTC. Variable domain in full (rest from reference TRBV7-8 and TRBJ1-2): GAGVSQSPRYKVAKRGQDVALRCDPISGHVSLFWYQQALGQGPEFLTYFQNEAQLDKSGLPSDRFFAERPEGSVSTLKIQRTQQEDSAVYLCASSADRAVANYGYTFGSGTRLTVV.

The chain has TRBV4-3 and TRBJ2-1; D is unclear. The V and J ends lost 4 bases and 4 bases respectively, with 14 bases between them. The CDR3 covers 15 residues. From germline, CDR1 is LGHNA and CDR2 YSLEER. This chain's CDR3 is CASSREISSYNEQFF. CDR3 nucleotides: TGCGCCAGCAGCCGAGAAATTAGCAGTTACAATGAGCAGTTCTTC.

CDR3 bases: TGTGCCAGTAGTATGAAGGGCGGGAACACTGAAGCTTTCTTT. As protein: CASSMKGGNTEAFF. V usage is TRBV19 and J usage is TRBJ1-1, with D unresolved. V was shortened by 3 bases and J by 1 base, with 9 bases between the two germline ends. The germline CDR1 and CDR2 sequences are LNHDA and SQIVND (reference sequence). CDR3 length: 14 residues.

The chain is built from TRBV9 and TRBJ2-5; 16 nucleotides agree with TRBD2. This CDR3 region has 17 residues. Trimming took 3 bases from V and 5 from J; bases not matched to a gene: 7. CDR1 is SGDLS and CDR2 is YYNGEE in the germline V gene. CDR3 region: CASSAGTSGGARETQYF. The CDR3 coding sequence is TGTGCCAGCAGCGCGGGGACTAGCGGGGGGGCCAGGGAGACCCAGTACTTC.

The chain joins TRBV7-9 to TRBJ2-5; the D is unclear. CDR3 length: 13 residues. V gave up 0 bases and J gave up 5 bases, with 7 bases separating them. CDR1 is SEHNR, CDR2 FQNEAQ, per germline (reference sequence). For the CDR3, the DNA is TGTGCCAGCAGCTTAGCAGGGTTGGAGACCCAGTACTTC. Its translation is CASSLAGLETQYF.

This chain uses TRBV2 with TRBJ2-5, with TRBD1 identical over 8 bases. Germline V gene lookup returns CDR1 SNHLY and CDR2 FYNNEI. The trim removed 7 bases at V and 3 bases at J, leaving 4 bases unmatched. The CDR3 spans 13 residues. Written as DNA, the CDR3 is TGTGCCAGCATCAGACAGGGGAAAGAGACCCAGTACTTC. This codes for CASIRQGKETQYF.

Sample share makes this clone medium-sized. This chain connects TRBV10-1 to TRBJ2-7; maybe TRBD1 (6 bases). Deletions cut 3 bases from V and 2 bases from J, with 14 bases between. Germline-derived CDR1 and CDR2 are WNHNN and SYGVQD (reference sequence). This CDR3 contains 15 residues. The CDR3 DNA follows: TGCGCCAGCAGTGATAACGGTCAGGGGACCTACGAGCAGTACTTC. Its translation: CASSDNGQGTYEQYF.

V gene TRBV7-9 combines with J gene TRBJ1-1, with D perhaps TRBD1 (5 bases). The CDR3 totals 14 residues. The germline V gene encodes CDR1 SEHNR and CDR2 FQNEAQ (reference sequence). V dropped 5 bases and J dropped 1 base, with 11 bases sitting between them. Here the CDR3 reads CASSPRDQNTEAFF. CDR3 nucleotide sequence: TGTGCCAGCAGCCCCCGGGACCAGAACACTGAAGCTTTCTTT.

This clone came up once. This rearrangement joins TRBV30 to TRBJ2-3; 8 bases map to TRBD1. Germline V gene data show CDR1 as GTSNPN and CDR2 as SVGIG (reference sequence). Trimming cost V 2 bases and J 7 bases; bases outside gene matches: 11. CDR3 length equals 15 residues. The CDR3 DNA is TGTGCCTGGAGTCGCGGACAGGGAGACTTGAATACGCAGTATTTT. Encoded protein: CAWSRGQGDLNTQYF.

The chain joins TRBV18 to TRBJ1-4, with TRBD1 as a possible D gene (6 bases). Looked up from germline, CDR1 is KGHSH and CDR2 is LQKENI. V dropped 4 bases and J dropped 4 bases, with 16 bases sitting between them. The CDR3 spans 16 residues. The CDR3 loop is CASSLNGGANNEKLFF. In DNA form, the CDR3 reads TGTGCCAGCTCACTCAACGGGGGGGCCAATAATGAAAAACTGTTTTTT.

This clone came up once. In DNA, the CDR3 is TGTGCCAGTAGTATAGCACAGGGCAATGAGCAGTTCTTC. This sequence encodes CASSIAQGNEQFF. The J gene is TRBJ2-1, the V gene TRBV19; TRBD1 might be the D (6 bases). The CDR3 is made up of 13 amino acids. The V end lost 1 base, the J end lost 6 bases, and 7 bases lay between the germline ends. Germline-derived CDR1 and CDR2 are LNHDA and SQIVND (reference sequence). Variable domain in full (rest from reference TRBV19 and TRBJ2-1): DGGITQSPKYLFRKEGQNVTLSCEQNLNHDAMYWYRQDPGQGLRLIYYSQIVNDFQKGDIAEGYSVSREKKESFPLTVTSAQKNPTAFYLCASSIAQGNEQFFGPGTRLTVL.